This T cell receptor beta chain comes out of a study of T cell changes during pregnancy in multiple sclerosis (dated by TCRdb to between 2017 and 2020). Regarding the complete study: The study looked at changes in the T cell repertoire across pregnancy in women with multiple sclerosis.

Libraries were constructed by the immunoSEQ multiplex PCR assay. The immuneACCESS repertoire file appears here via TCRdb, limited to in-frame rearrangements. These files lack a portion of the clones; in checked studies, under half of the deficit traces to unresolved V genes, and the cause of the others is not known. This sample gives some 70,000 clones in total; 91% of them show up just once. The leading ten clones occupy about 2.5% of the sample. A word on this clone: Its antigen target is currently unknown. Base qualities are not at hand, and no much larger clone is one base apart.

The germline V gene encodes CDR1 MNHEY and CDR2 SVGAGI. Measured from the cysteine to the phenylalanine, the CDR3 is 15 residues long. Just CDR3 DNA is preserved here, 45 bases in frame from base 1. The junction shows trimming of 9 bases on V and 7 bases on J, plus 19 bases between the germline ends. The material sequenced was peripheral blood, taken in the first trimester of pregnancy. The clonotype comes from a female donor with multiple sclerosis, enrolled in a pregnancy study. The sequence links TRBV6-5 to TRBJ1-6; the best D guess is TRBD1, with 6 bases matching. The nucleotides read TGTGCCAGTCGGCGAAGCGCGGGGGCGAATTCACCCCTCCACTTT. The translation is CASRRSAGANSPLHF.